This is a list of T cell receptor beta chains from one sample in a study of T-cell memory formation after mild COVID-19. TCRdb redid the calling of the 5' RACE reads with MiXCR, one entry per CDR3 protein. The repertoire consists of 250,000 or so distinct CDR3 sequences, with roughly a tenth occurring once and the leading ten covering 22%. The sample consisted of PBMCs or a T cell subset sorted from them (not recorded which). The source is a man aged 18 to 29 who had mild COVID-19 (a few samples of this study predate the infection). Cell type and time point are not known. The CDR3 runs from the conserved cysteine through the conserved F or W. Each record gives: D gene, J gene, V gene, clone size, CDR3 DNA, CDR3 protein. A D gene is named only where the DNA matches it firmly. Expanded clones get a size class; other rows say once, few or many, or leave the size out.

d_call: .; j_call: TRBJ1-2; v_call: TRBV4-2; clone_size: .; cdr3_nt: TGTGCCAGCAGCCAAGAATCTAGAGCTAACTATGGCTACACCTTC; cdr3_aa: CASSQESRANYGYTF
d_call: TRBD1; j_call: TRBJ2-6; v_call: TRBV7-6; clone_size: .; cdr3_nt: TGTGCCAGCAGCTTAGACAGGGGCTCTGGGGCCAACGTCCTGACTTTC; cdr3_aa: CASSLDRGSGANVLTF
d_call: .; j_call: TRBJ2-1; v_call: TRBV7-9; clone_size: few; cdr3_nt: TGTGCCCAGCCGGGACCCTCGTACAATGAGCAGTTCTTC; cdr3_aa: CAQPGPSYNEQFF
d_call: .; j_call: TRBJ2-1; v_call: TRBV29-1; clone_size: few; cdr3_nt: TGCAGCGTTTCCCCAGGGGGGCATGAGCAGTTCTTC; cdr3_aa: CSVSPGGHEQFF
d_call: TRBD1; j_call: TRBJ2-2; v_call: TRBV28; clone_size: .; cdr3_nt: TGTGCCAGCAGCCCCCGGGACAGGGGGCAATCCGGGGAGCTGTTTTTT; cdr3_aa: CASSPRDRGQSGELFF
d_call: .; j_call: TRBJ1-4; v_call: TRBV27; clone_size: .; cdr3_nt: TGTGCCAGCAAAAGGCACTTGGGGGCGGAGGTTAATGAAAAACTGTTTTTT; cdr3_aa: CASKRHLGAEVNEKLFF
d_call: .; j_call: TRBJ2-1; v_call: TRBV20-1; clone_size: few; cdr3_nt: TGCAGTGCTAGTTCCAGGTCCTACAATGAGCAGTTCTTC; cdr3_aa: CSASSRSYNEQFF
d_call: .; j_call: TRBJ2-3; v_call: TRBV2; clone_size: .; cdr3_nt: TGTGCCAGCAGTCAAAGGGCAGGGGTATTCGCAGATACGCAGTATTTT; cdr3_aa: CASSQRAGVFADTQYF
d_call: .; j_call: TRBJ1-6; v_call: TRBV7-8; clone_size: .; cdr3_nt: TGTGCCAGCAGCCTCCGAGGGGGTCAAGGTAATTCACCCCTCCACTTT; cdr3_aa: CASSLRGGQGNSPLHF
d_call: TRBD1; j_call: TRBJ1-1; v_call: TRBV7-2; clone_size: many; cdr3_nt: TGTGCCAGCAGCTCTCTGGGACAGGGGAACACTGAAGCTTTCTTT; cdr3_aa: CASSSLGQGNTEAFF
d_call: TRBD2; j_call: TRBJ2-5; v_call: TRBV15; clone_size: .; cdr3_nt: TGTGCCACCAGCATACTAGCGGGGGGGCAAGAGACCCAGTACTTC; cdr3_aa: CATSILAGGQETQYF
d_call: TRBD2; j_call: TRBJ2-5; v_call: TRBV14; clone_size: .; cdr3_nt: TGTGCCAGCAGCCCCTGGACTAGCGGGGACTGGGAGGAGACCCAGTACTTC; cdr3_aa: CASSPWTSGDWEETQYF
d_call: .; j_call: TRBJ2-7; v_call: TRBV20-1; clone_size: .; cdr3_nt: TGCAGTGCTAGACGTGGGGACTACGAGCAGTACTTC; cdr3_aa: CSARRGDYEQYF
d_call: .; j_call: TRBJ1-1; v_call: TRBV18; clone_size: few; cdr3_nt: TGTGCCAGCTCATTCAATGGGGATAACACTGAAGCTTTCTTT; cdr3_aa: CASSFNGDNTEAFF
d_call: .; j_call: TRBJ2-3; v_call: TRBV5-1; clone_size: many; cdr3_nt: TGCGCCAGCAGCCTGGGGGGAACGGGAGATACGCAGTATTTT; cdr3_aa: CASSLGGTGDTQYF
d_call: .; j_call: TRBJ2-5; v_call: TRBV29-1; clone_size: .; cdr3_nt: TGCAGCGTTACGAGGGGGGCAGGGAGGCTATACGAGACCCAGTACTTC; cdr3_aa: CSVTRGAGRLYETQYF
d_call: TRBD2; j_call: TRBJ2-2; v_call: TRBV10-3; clone_size: few; cdr3_nt: TGTGCCATCAGTGACGTATCTAGCGGGGGGGCGACCGGGGAGCTGTTTTTT; cdr3_aa: CAISDVSSGGATGELFF
d_call: TRBD2; j_call: TRBJ2-2; v_call: TRBV20-1; clone_size: .; cdr3_nt: TGCAGTGCTAGAGGCCCCCTAGCGGGGAGCACCGGGGAGCTGTTTTTT; cdr3_aa: CSARGPLAGSTGELFF
d_call: .; j_call: TRBJ2-1; v_call: TRBV7-6; clone_size: .; cdr3_nt: TGTGCCAGCAGCTTAAGAGGGAAGGGAACCTACAATGAGCAGTTCTTC; cdr3_aa: CASSLRGKGTYNEQFF
d_call: .; j_call: TRBJ2-2; v_call: TRBV12-3/TRBV12-4; clone_size: many; cdr3_nt: TGTGCCAGCAGTCCGGTAGGGAACACCGGGGAGCTGTTTTTT; cdr3_aa: CASSPVGNTGELFF
d_call: .; j_call: TRBJ2-1; v_call: TRBV12-3/TRBV12-4; clone_size: .; cdr3_nt: TGTGCCAGCAGGAAAGTCAATGAGCAGTTCTTC; cdr3_aa: CASRKVNEQFF
d_call: TRBD2; j_call: TRBJ2-1; v_call: TRBV29-1; clone_size: few; cdr3_nt: TGCAGCGTTGGGGCGGGAACGCCGGCGACTAGCGGGAAGAATGAGCAGTTCTTC; cdr3_aa: CSVGAGTPATSGKNEQFF